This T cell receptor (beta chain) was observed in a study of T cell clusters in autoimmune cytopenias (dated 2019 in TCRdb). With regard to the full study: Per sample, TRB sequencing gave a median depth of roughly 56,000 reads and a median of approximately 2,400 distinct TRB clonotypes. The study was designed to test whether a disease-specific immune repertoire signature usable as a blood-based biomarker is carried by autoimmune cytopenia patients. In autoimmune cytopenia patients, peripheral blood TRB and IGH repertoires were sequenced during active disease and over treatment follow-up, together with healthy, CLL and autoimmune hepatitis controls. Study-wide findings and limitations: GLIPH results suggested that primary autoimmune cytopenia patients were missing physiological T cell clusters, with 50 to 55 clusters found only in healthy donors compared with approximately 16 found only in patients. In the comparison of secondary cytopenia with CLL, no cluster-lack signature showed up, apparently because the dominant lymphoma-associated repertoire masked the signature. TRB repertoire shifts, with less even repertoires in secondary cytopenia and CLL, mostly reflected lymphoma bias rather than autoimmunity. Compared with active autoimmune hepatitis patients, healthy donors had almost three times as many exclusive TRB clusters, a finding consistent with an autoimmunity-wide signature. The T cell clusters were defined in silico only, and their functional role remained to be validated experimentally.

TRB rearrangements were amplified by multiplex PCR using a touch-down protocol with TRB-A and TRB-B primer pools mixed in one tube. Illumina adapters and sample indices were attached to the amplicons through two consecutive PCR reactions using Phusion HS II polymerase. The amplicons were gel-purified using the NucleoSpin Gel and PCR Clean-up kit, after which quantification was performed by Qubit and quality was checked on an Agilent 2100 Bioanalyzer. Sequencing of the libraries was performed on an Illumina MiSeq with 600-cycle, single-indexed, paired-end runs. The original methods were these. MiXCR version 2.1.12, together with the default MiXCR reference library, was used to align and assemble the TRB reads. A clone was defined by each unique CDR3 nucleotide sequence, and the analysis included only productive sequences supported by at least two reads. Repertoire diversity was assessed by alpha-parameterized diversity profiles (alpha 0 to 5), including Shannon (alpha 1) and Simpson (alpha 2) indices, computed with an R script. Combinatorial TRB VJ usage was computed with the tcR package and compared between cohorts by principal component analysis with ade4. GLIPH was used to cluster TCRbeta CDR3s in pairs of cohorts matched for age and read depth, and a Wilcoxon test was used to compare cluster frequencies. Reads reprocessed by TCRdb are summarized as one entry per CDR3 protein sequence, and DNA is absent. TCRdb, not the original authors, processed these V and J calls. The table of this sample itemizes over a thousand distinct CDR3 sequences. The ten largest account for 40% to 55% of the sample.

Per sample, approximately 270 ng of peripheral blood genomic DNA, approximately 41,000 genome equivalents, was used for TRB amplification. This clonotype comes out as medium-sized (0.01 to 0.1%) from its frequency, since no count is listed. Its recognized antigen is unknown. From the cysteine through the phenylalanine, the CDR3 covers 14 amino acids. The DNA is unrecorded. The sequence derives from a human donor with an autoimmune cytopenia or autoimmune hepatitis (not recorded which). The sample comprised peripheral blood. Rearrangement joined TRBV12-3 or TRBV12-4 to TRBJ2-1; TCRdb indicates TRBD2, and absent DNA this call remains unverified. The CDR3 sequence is CASLLAGSHNEQFF.